The 14 T cell receptor beta chains below all came from one sample that was sequenced in a study of T cell responses to AZD1222 COVID-19 vaccine. Only in-frame clones appear in the TCRdb table, and some are missing; sequencing was by immunoSEQ multiplex PCR. The repertoire holds 130,000 or so clones, with 89% as singletons. Here the sequenced sample was peripheral blood, taken on day 0 of AZD1222 vaccination. These receptors all come from an adult in good health.

This clone was picked up one time. The rearrangement uses TRBV5-6 and TRBJ1-1; a possible D gene is TRBD1 (5 bases). The CDR3 is made up of 15 amino acids. Deletions cut 4 bases from V and 0 bases from J, with 13 bases between. Germline loops: CDR1 SGHDT, CDR2 YYEEEE. This CDR3 is CASSLMGQMNTEAFF. CDR3 in DNA: TGTGCCAGCAGCCTGATGGGGCAAATGAACACTGAAGCTTTCTTT.

The chain is built from TRBV5-5 and TRBJ2-7; TRBD1 might be the D (5 bases). The ends were cut back, 3 bases at V and 4 bases at J, with 14 bases in the middle. The germline V gene encodes CDR1 SGHKS and CDR2 YYEKEE (reference sequence). The CDR3 length is 14 residues. CDR3 in amino acids: CASSSNTGIYEQYF. The CDR3 bases are TGTGCCAGCAGCTCTAATACAGGAATTTACGAGCAGTACTTC.

The chain recombines TRBV7-9 with TRBJ1-2, with TRBD1 matching over 8 bases. Germline V gives CDR1 SEHNR, CDR2 FQNEAQ (reference sequence). This CDR3 spans 16 amino acids. The V gene end was trimmed by 1 base and the J gene end by 8 bases; junction bases not matched to a gene: 12. CDR3: CASSLVTGQAYLGYTF. In nucleotides, the CDR3 is TGTGCCAGCAGCTTAGTCACGGGACAGGCATATCTAGGCTACACCTTC. Full variable domain (rest looked up from reference TRBV7-9 and TRBJ1-2): DTGVSQNPRHKITKRGQNVTFRCDPISEHNRLYWYRQTLGQGPEFLTYFQNEAQLEKSRLLSDRFSAERPKGSFSTLEIQRTEQGDSAMYLCASSLVTGQAYLGYTFGSGTRLTVV.

The J gene is TRBJ1-2, the V gene TRBV11-2; D not resolved. The CDR3 is made up of 13 amino acids. V gave up 2 bases and J gave up 8 bases, with 12 bases separating them. Germline-derived CDR1 and CDR2 are SGHAT and FQNNGV. The CDR3 DNA follows: TGTGCCAGCAGCTTACTTGGCAGGCTCGGCTACACCTTC. Protein sequence: CASSLLGRLGYTF.

The CDR3 spells CASSLGGQGQPQHF. CDR3 sequence (DNA): TGTGCCAGCAGCTTGGGAGGGCAGGGTCAGCCCCAGCATTTT. The rearrangement links TRBV7-3 to TRBJ1-5; tentatively, D is TRBD1 (5 bases). The germline CDR1 and CDR2 sequences are SGHTA and FQGTGA. The V and J ends lost 3 bases and 6 bases respectively, with 12 bases between them. This CDR3 contains 14 residues.

The chain employs TRBV27 and TRBJ1-1, with a possible D match to TRBD1 (6 bases). Trimming shortened V by 6 bases and J by 4 bases, and 15 bases separated the two germline ends. Germline CDR1 and CDR2: MNHEY and SMNVEV (reference sequence). This CDR3 is 14 amino acids long. The CDR3 region has the DNA TGTGCCAGCAGGAGAGCAGGGGTAATCACTGAAGCTTTCTTT. Translated, it gives CASRRAGVITEAFF.

The V and J genes are TRBV29-1 and TRBJ2-7, with D uncertain. There are 11 residues in the CDR3. V lost 3 bases, J lost 7 bases, and 10 bases lay in between. CDR1 is SQVTM, CDR2 ANQGSEA, per germline. The CDR3 loop is CSVEFYMEQYF. The CDR3 DNA follows: TGCAGCGTTGAGTTCTATATGGAGCAGTACTTC.

This clone showed up just once. The J gene is TRBJ1-4, the V gene TRBV5-1; D not resolved. V shed 0 bases and J shed 2 bases, with 14 bases lying between them. The CDR3 has 17 residues. CDR1 and CDR2 (germline): SGHRS, YFSETQ. In DNA form, the CDR3 reads TGCGCCAGCAGCTTGGATGTAGGCCGGCTGACTAATGAAAAACTGTTTTTT. Translated: CASSLDVGRLTNEKLFF. Combining the CDR3 with reference TRBV5-1 and TRBJ1-4 gives the whole variable domain KAGVTQTPRYLIKTRGQQVTLSCSPISGHRSVSWYQQTPGQGLQFLFEYFSETQRNKGNFPGRFSGRQFSNSRSEMNVSTLELGDSALYLCASSLDVGRLTNEKLFFGSGTQLSVL.

This clone was recorded only once. This chain uses TRBV14 with TRBJ2-7; the D is unclear. Trimming cost V 1 base and J 4 bases, with 2 bases left between them. Germline values: CDR1 SGHDN, CDR2 FVKESK. The CDR3 is 11 residues long. The CDR3 nucleotides are TGTGCCAGCAGCCAAGGGTACGAGCAGTACTTC. Encoded protein: CASSQGYEQYF.

V and J are TRBV10-3 and TRBJ2-3; 9 bases are a match to TRBD2. The germline gives CDR1 ENHRY, CDR2 SYGVKD. The V segment lost 11 bases and the J segment 0 bases; nucleotides outside the gene matches: 12. The CDR3 sequence is 16 residues long. The CDR3 spells CASQGKRGASTDTQYF. Written as DNA, the CDR3 is TGTGCCTCGCAAGGGAAGCGGGGGGCTAGCACAGATACGCAGTATTTT.

This clone was observed a handful of times. CDR3 residues: CASSYGGGYTF. The CDR3 DNA reads as TGTGCCAGCAGTTACGGGGGTGGCTACACCTTC. V is TRBV6-5 and J is TRBJ1-2; maybe TRBD1 (5 bases). Trimming took off 2 bases at V and 7 bases at J, with 5 bases between the two ends. Per the germline V gene, CDR1 is MNHEY and CDR2 is SVGAGI. The CDR3 totals 11 residues.

The chain uses TRBV19 and TRBJ2-3, with TRBD2 as a possible D gene (7 bases). CDR3 length equals 16 residues. Trimming cost V 5 bases and J 4 bases, with 19 bases left between them. Germline V gives CDR1 LNHDA, CDR2 SQIVND (reference sequence). In DNA form, the CDR3 reads TGTGCCAGTAGTCCTTTGGGGGGGGCGGGATCAGATACGCAGTATTTT. It translates to CASSPLGGAGSDTQYF.

This clone is a singleton in its sample. The rearrangement joins TRBV5-6 to TRBJ2-7, with 10 nucleotides matching TRBD2. J was trimmed by 0 bases and V by 2 bases; bases with no gene match: 11. Germline V gene data show CDR1 as SGHDT and CDR2 as YYEEEE. The CDR3 contains 18 residues. The CDR3 sequence is CASSFFLAGVQSSYEQYF. The DNA for the CDR3 is TGTGCCAGCAGCTTCTTTCTAGCGGGGGTCCAGAGCTCCTACGAGCAGTACTTC. Supplemented by reference TRBV5-6 and TRBJ2-7, the full variable domain reads DAGVTQSPTHLIKTRGQQVTLRCSPKSGHDTVSWYQQALGQGPQFIFQYYEEEERQRGNFPDRFSGHQFPNYSSELNVNALLLGDSALYLCASSFFLAGVQSSYEQYFGPGTRLTVT.

The chain uses TRBV10-3 and TRBJ2-2, with 16 bases lining up with TRBD2. CDR1 and CDR2 from the germline V gene are ENHRY and SYGVKD. V was pared by 11 bases and J by 4 bases, with 10 bases of the junction left unmatched. This CDR3 region has 17 residues. The CDR3, as DNA: TGTGCCTCTAGACCGGGACTAGCGGGGGGGATCACCGGGGAGCTGTTTTTT. It yields the protein CASRPGLAGGITGELFF.